The 3 T cell receptor beta chains reported below all come from one sample, sequenced in a study of shared clonotypes between healthy human individuals. Produced via immunoSEQ multiplex PCR; TCRdb's table is partial and in-frame only. Found here are about 2.1 million clones, 85% to 95% of them singletons; the top ten hold more than 1.5%. CD45RO-negative, CCR7-selected cells formed the naive CD8 fraction, which excluded terminally differentiated effector memory CD45RA+ cells. The sample comprised naive CD8+ T cells from PBMCs. Receptors were obtained from a man younger than 35 in good health. Some clones in this sample may be carry-over from other donors' samples.

The J gene is TRBJ2-1, the V gene TRBV11-3, with TRBD2 as a possible D gene (6 bases). From germline, CDR1 is SGHNT and CDR2 YENEEA. The CDR3 spans 15 residues. Trimming pared 1 base from V and 5 bases from J, leaving 12 bases between. The chain's CDR3 is CASSLGGRIDNEQFF. The DNA of the CDR3 is TGTGCCAGCAGCTTAGGGGGGAGGATCGACAATGAGCAGTTCTTC. The full variable domain, in which reference TRBV11-3 and TRBJ2-1 provide the parts outside the CDR3, is EAGVVQSPRYKIIEKKQPVAFWCNPISGHNTLYWYLQNLGQGPELLIRYENEEAVDDSQLPKDRFSAERLKGVDSTLKIQPAELGDSAVYLCASSLGGRIDNEQFFGPGTRLTVL.

The chain recombines TRBV29-1 with TRBJ2-7, with D perhaps matching TRBD1 or TRBD2 (5 bases each). The CDR3 is made up of 14 amino acids. V lost 4 bases to trimming and J lost 1 base, with 14 bases between them. Germline-derived CDR1 and CDR2 are SQVTM and ANQGSEA. The chain's CDR3 is CSVVGGIFSYEQYF. CDR3 bases: TGCAGCGTTGTTGGGGGAATTTTTTCCTACGAGCAGTACTTC.

As regards this clone: Additional DNA sequences in this sample encode the identical CDR3. J is TRBJ1-5 and V is TRBV15; D is unresolved. This CDR3 has 14 residues. CDR1 and CDR2 from the germline V gene are LNHNV and YYDKDF (reference sequence). Trimming took off 0 bases at V and 0 bases at J, with 3 bases between the two ends. The DNA of the CDR3 is TGTGCCACCAGCAGAGAAGCTAGCAATCAGCCCCAGCATTTT. Translated: CATSREASNQPQHF.